Below are 18 T cell receptor beta chains sequenced from a single sample in a study of OX40 agonist ivuxolimab in advanced cancers. Sequenced by immunoSEQ multiplex PCR; TCRdb stores in-frame clones only, minus some. The table lists tens of thousands of clones, roughly 90% of them singletons, with about 10% in the top ten. The specimen comprised CD4+ or CD8+ T cells sorted from blood, sampled in a trial of the OX40 agonist ivuxolimab. The receptors here all came from an adult with an advanced solid tumor such as melanoma, head and neck, liver or kidney cancer.

The rearrangement links TRBV4-1 to TRBJ1-1; possibly TRBD1 for D (5 bases). CDR1 is MGHRA, CDR2 YSYEKL, per germline. The CDR3 spans 15 residues. Trimming removed 2 bases at V and 1 base at J, with 11 bases between. CDR3 sequence: CASSQLRTGNTEAFF. DNA of the CDR3: TGCGCCAGCAGCCAATTAAGAACAGGGAACACTGAAGCTTTCTTT.

The chain is built from TRBV11-3 and TRBJ1-2; D gene unclear. Between the trimmed V and J ends, which lost 1 base and 0 bases, there was a span of 18 bases. Germline V gene sequence: CDR1 SGHNT, CDR2 YENEEA. This CDR3 is built from 18 residues. Written as DNA, the CDR3 is TGTGCCAGCAGCTTAGGGCTGGGTAACCCTCAACCTAACTATGGCTACACCTTC. Translated, it gives CASSLGLGNPQPNYGYTF.

The rearrangement joins TRBV19 to TRBJ1-3; D perhaps matches TRBD1 (6 bases). There are 15 residues in the CDR3. V lost 2 bases, J lost 2 bases, and 10 bases lay in between. CDR1 is LNHDA and CDR2 is SQIVND in the germline V gene (reference sequence). The chain's CDR3 is CASSILGAPGNTIYF. The DNA for the CDR3 is TGTGCCAGTAGTATATTGGGGGCGCCTGGAAACACCATATATTTT.

This chain links TRBV27 with TRBJ1-5; TRBD1 might be the D (5 bases). Trimming removed 2 bases from V and 7 bases from J, with 15 bases in between. The CDR3 consists of 15 residues. Per the germline V gene, CDR1 is MNHEY and CDR2 is SMNVEV (reference sequence). The CDR3 spells CASSLGQGYEQPQHF. As DNA, the CDR3 is TGTGCCAGCAGTTTAGGGCAGGGATACGAACAGCCCCAGCATTTT.

This clone has only one observation. This sequence joins TRBV7-6 and TRBJ2-1; no definite D call. The V end lost 6 bases, the J end lost 8 bases, and 17 bases lay between the germline ends. The V gene's germline CDR1 is SGHVS and CDR2 FNYEAQ. This CDR3 is built from 14 residues. CDR3 sequence reads: CASSWSPAGDEQFF. DNA for the CDR3: TGTGCCAGCAGTTGGTCCCCAGCTGGGGATGAGCAGTTCTTC.

The V call is TRBV6-5, the J call TRBJ1-1, with D unresolved. The CDR3 sequence is 15 residues long. V lost 0 bases to trimming and J lost 6 bases, with 14 bases between them. The germline gives CDR1 MNHEY, CDR2 SVGAGI. CDR3 region: CASSYSPGTHSEAFF. The DNA for the CDR3 is TGTGCCAGCAGTTACTCCCCGGGAACCCACTCTGAAGCTTTCTTT.

The CDR3 spells CASSLKAGGYNEQFF. CDR3 sequence (DNA): TGCGCCAGCAGCTTGAAGGCAGGTGGCTACAATGAGCAGTTCTTC. The V and J genes are TRBV5-1 and TRBJ2-1; D ambiguous. The V end lost 1 base, the J end lost 3 bases, and 11 bases lay between the germline ends. The CDR3 is 15 amino acids. Looked up from germline, CDR1 is SGHRS and CDR2 is YFSETQ.

The chain recombines TRBV4-3 with TRBJ2-7; 7 positions match TRBD2. Per germline, CDR1 LGHNA and CDR2 YSLEER. V shed 1 base, J shed 1 base, and the junction held 4 bases outside the gene matches. The CDR3 extends over 15 amino acids. The CDR3 DNA sequence: TGCGCCAGCAGCCAAGGACTAGCCGGTTCCTACGAGCAGTACTTC. This gives the protein CASSQGLAGSYEQYF.

This chain joins TRBV11-2 and TRBJ1-6; D unresolved. Germline values: CDR1 SGHAT, CDR2 FQNNGV. This CDR3 has 13 residues. Deletions cut 3 bases from V and 10 bases from J, with 10 bases between. CDR3 in DNA: TGTGCCAGCAGCTTCTCCCCGAACTCACCCCTCCACTTT. Residues: CASSFSPNSPLHF.

This clone was counted a single time. The V and J genes are TRBV5-1 and TRBJ1-3; maybe TRBD1 (6 bases). CDR1 is SGHRS, CDR2 YFSETQ, per germline. Trimming shortened V by 4 bases and J by 0 bases, and 14 bases separated the two germline ends. The CDR3 contains 16 residues. In nucleotides, the CDR3 is TGCGCCAGCAGCCCAGAGACAGGCTACTCTGGAAACACCATATATTTT. Its protein product is CASSPETGYSGNTIYF.

The chain couples TRBV15 to TRBJ1-2, with D possibly being TRBD1 (5 bases). V dropped 3 bases and J dropped 6 bases, with 23 bases sitting between them. Germline assignment: CDR1 LNHNV and CDR2 YYDKDF (reference sequence). This CDR3 spans 17 amino acids. In DNA form, the CDR3 reads TGTGCCACCAGCAGCAAGAGAGTGTCTGGGGCAACGGATGGCTACACCTTC. It specifies CATSSKRVSGATDGYTF.

The genes are TRBV6-5 and TRBJ1-1; a weak D match, TRBD1 (6 bases). The germline V and J ends were trimmed by 7 bases and 4 bases, with 16 bases remaining between them. The germline V gene encodes CDR1 MNHEY and CDR2 SVGAGI. The length of the CDR3 is 14 residues. CDR3 sequence reads: CASKVGARSTEAFF. For the CDR3, the DNA is TGTGCCAGCAAGGTGGGGGCGCGGAGCACTGAAGCTTTCTTT.

V and J are TRBV18 and TRBJ2-1, with 10 positions matching TRBD2. CDR3 size: 18 residues. After removal of 6 bases from V and 6 bases from J, the junction contained 17 bases not matched to a gene. From germline, CDR1 is KGHSH and CDR2 LQKENI. The DNA for the CDR3 is TGTGCCAGCTCTTCATCCCGGACTAGCGGCGTCAACGGCAATGAGCAGTTCTTC. The encoded protein is CASSSSRTSGVNGNEQFF.

The rearrangement joins TRBV7-6 to TRBJ1-5; D might be TRBD1 (6 bases). The CDR3 runs to 14 residues. Germline V gives CDR1 SGHVS, CDR2 FNYEAQ. Trimming stripped 5 bases from V and 7 bases from J, with 15 bases between. The CDR3 here is CASSPDRLRQPQHF. The DNA of the CDR3 is TGTGCCAGCAGCCCAGACAGGTTGAGGCAGCCCCAGCATTTT.

The chain carries TRBV7-8 and TRBJ1-1, with D possibly being TRBD1 (5 bases). CDR1 is SGHVS, CDR2 FQNEAQ, per germline. Between the trimmed V and J ends, which lost 0 bases and 10 bases, there was a span of 27 bases. CDR3 length: 18 residues. DNA for the CDR3: TGTGCCAGCAGCTTAGCGCTTACCGCCGGGGGGTCCCCTGAGGGAGCTTTCTTT. Protein: CASSLALTAGGSPEGAFF.

The chain has TRBV7-9 and TRBJ2-7; D call uncertain. CDR1 and CDR2 (germline): SEHNR, FQNEAQ (reference sequence). This CDR3 has 12 residues. The V gene lost 0 bases and the J gene lost 4 bases, with 4 bases spanning the gap. CDR3 coding DNA: TGTGCCAGCAGCTTAGCAGCGTACGAGCAGTACTTC. Protein product: CASSLAAYEQYF.

This clone has a single count. The V and J genes are TRBV30 and TRBJ2-7; a weak D match, TRBD2 (6 bases). The CDR3 length is 12 residues. The germline CDR1 and CDR2 sequences are GTSNPN and SVGIG (reference sequence). Trimming shortened V by 3 bases and J by 5 bases, and 11 bases separated the two germline ends. The CDR3 here is CAWRDYDNEQYF. CDR3 bases: TGTGCCTGGAGGGACTATGACAACGAGCAGTACTTC.

This clone was counted once. CDR3: CASSFLGGGNEKLFF. CDR3 DNA sequence: TGTGCCAGCAGTTTTCTCGGCGGCGGTAATGAAAAACTGTTTTTT. This chain links TRBV6-5 with TRBJ1-4; D call uncertain. V lost 4 bases to trimming and J lost 4 bases, with 13 bases between them. The germline V gene has CDR1 MNHEY and CDR2 SVGAGI. The CDR3 is made up of 15 amino acids.